Here is one T cell receptor (beta chain) with its context. The same CDR3 arises from other DNA sequences in this sample as well. The sample comes from a study of blood T cell repertoires in COVID-19. Study-wide context: Some COVID-19 samples were acute and others convalescent; all came from the United States, Italy and Spain. T cells, B-cell-depleted T cells, or PBMCs provided the cDNA or gDNA that served as material.

V shed 5 bases and J shed 2 bases, with 7 bases lying between them. Looked up from germline, CDR1 is DFQATT and CDR2 is SNEGSKA (reference sequence). The CDR3 consists of 11 residues. As handled by the study authors: From reference gene primer amplification, estimates of nucleated cell counts were derived. Some clones are missing from TCRdb's copy, which holds only in-frame ones; the method was immunoSEQ multiplex PCR. D and trimming come from the DNA, and the V and J calls and clone size come from that table. The data show approximately 360,000 clones, roughly 90% seen once. The material sequenced was peripheral blood. This chain connects TRBV20-1 to TRBJ2-7; D unresolved. The source of this sequence is a man aged 18-30 years with active or convalescent COVID-19. For the CDR3, the DNA is TGCAGTGCTCCCCTCCCCTACGAGCAGTACTTC. This sequence encodes CSAPLPYEQYF.